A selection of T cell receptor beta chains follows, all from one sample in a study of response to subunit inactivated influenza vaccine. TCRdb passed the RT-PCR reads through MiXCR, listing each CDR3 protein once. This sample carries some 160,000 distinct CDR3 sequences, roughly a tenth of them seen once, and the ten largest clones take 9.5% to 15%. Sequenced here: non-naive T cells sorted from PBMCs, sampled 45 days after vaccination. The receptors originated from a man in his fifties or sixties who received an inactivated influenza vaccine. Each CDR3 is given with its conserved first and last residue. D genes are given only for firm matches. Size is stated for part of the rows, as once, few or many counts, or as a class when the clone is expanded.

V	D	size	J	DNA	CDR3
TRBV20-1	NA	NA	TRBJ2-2	TGCAGTGCTAGAGATGCGGGGACGCCGAACACCGGGGAGCTGTTTTTT	CSARDAGTPNTGELFF
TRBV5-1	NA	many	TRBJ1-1	TGCGCCAGCAGCTTTAAGCAGGACACTGAAGCTTTCTTT	CASSFKQDTEAFF
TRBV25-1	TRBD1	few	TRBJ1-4	TGTGCCAGCGCAGGGGGCGGGGGTGAAAAACTGTTTTTT	CASAGGGGEKLFF
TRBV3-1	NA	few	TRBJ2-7	TGTGCCAGCAGCCAAGGTGGGAGCCAGCGGTTCTCCTACGAGCAGTACTTC	CASSQGGSQRFSYEQYF
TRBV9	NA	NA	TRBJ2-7	TGTGCCAGCAGCATAGGAGAGGTGGACTACCCCTACGAGCAGTACTTC	CASSIGEVDYPYEQYF
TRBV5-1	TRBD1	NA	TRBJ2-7	TGCGCCAGCAGCTTGGTGACAGGGCCCTACGAGCAGTACTTC	CASSLVTGPYEQYF
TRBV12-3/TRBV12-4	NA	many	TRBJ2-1	TGTGCCAGCAGTTTAGATGTCGCCTACAATGAGCAGTTCTTC	CASSLDVAYNEQFF
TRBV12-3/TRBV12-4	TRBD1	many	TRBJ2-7	TGTGCCAGCACCATGTCCCTGACAGGGGGCTCCTACGAGCAGTACTTC	CASTMSLTGGSYEQYF
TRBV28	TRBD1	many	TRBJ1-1	TGTGCCAGCAGTGCCTGGGGACAGGGACACACTGAAGCTTTCTTT	CASSAWGQGHTEAFF
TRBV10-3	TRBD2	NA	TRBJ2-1	TGTGCCATCAGTGTCACTAGCGGGTTTGAGCAGTTCTTC	CAISVTSGFEQFF
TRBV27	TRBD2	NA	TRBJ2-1	TGTGCCAGCAGTATCCTCGGGACTAGGGGGGACAATGAGCAGTTCTTC	CASSILGTRGDNEQFF
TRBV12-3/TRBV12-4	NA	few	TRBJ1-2	TGTGCCAGCAGTTCAGCCTACTACTATGGCTACACCTTC	CASSSAYYYGYTF
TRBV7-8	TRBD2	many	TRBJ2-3	TGTGCCAGCAGGGATAGCGGGGGAACGGATACGCAGTATTTT	CASRDSGGTDTQYF
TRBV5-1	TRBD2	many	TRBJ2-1	TGCGCCAGCAGCTTGGATGGCGGGAGAGTCTCCGAGCAGTTCTTC	CASSLDGGRVSEQFF
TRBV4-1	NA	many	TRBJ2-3	TGCGCCAGCAGCCAAGATGTCCCGTATACGCAGTATTTT	CASSQDVPYTQYF
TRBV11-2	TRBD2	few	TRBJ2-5	TGTGCCAGCAGCTTAGGTGGGCTAGCGGGAGTACTGTTC	CASSLGGLAGVLF
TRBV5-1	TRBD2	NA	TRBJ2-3	TGCGCCAGCACTCCCGAGACTAGCGGGAGTCGGGCGTATTTT	CASTPETSGSRAYF
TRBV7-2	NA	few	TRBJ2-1	TGTGCCAGCAGCTTAAGTCGGAGGCTCAATGAGCAGTTCTTC	CASSLSRRLNEQFF
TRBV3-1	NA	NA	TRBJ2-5	TGTGCCAGCAGCCGGCCCTCGGGGAGTCGAGAGACCCAGTACTTC	CASSRPSGSRETQYF
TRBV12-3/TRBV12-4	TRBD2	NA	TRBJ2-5	TGTGCCAGCAACCAAAGGGGACTAGCAGGTGGGACCCAGTACTTC	CASNQRGLAGGTQYF
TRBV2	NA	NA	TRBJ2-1	TGTGCCAGCAGTGTATCCGGGGCCCACAATGAGCAGTTCTTC	CASSVSGAHNEQFF
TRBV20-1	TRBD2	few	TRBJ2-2	TGCAGTGCTCAGCGGGGGTGGAACACCGGGGAGCTGTTTTTT	CSAQRGWNTGELFF
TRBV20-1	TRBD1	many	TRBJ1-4	TGCAGTGCTAGAGCAGGGGGAGACGAAAAACTGTTTTTT	CSARAGGDEKLFF
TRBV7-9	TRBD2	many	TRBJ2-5	TGTGCCAGCAACAACCGACTAGCGGGAGAGGTAGAAGAGACCCAGTACTTC	CASNNRLAGEVEETQYF
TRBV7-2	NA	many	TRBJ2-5	TGTGCCAGCAGCTTCAGGGGTTGGGTTCAAGAGACCCAGTACTTC	CASSFRGWVQETQYF
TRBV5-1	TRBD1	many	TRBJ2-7	TGCGCCAGCAGCCCCTGGGACAGTAAACCCTACGAGCAGTACTTC	CASSPWDSKPYEQYF
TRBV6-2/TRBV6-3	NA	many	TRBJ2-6	TGTGCCAGCAGTTATCAGTCCTCTGGGGCCAACGTCCTGACTTTC	CASSYQSSGANVLTF
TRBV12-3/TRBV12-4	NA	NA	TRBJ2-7	TGTGCCAGCAGCCGTCAGGGTTCGATAATGTCCTACGAGCAGTACTTC	CASSRQGSIMSYEQYF
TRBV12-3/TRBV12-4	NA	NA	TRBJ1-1	TGTGCCAGCAGTCCGGGACGGCCCGGGACTGAAGCTTTCTTT	CASSPGRPGTEAFF
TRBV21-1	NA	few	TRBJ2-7	TGTGCCAGCAGCGCAAGCGGGAGTCCTGCCTACGAGCAGTACTTC	CASSASGSPAYEQYF
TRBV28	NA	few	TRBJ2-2	TGTGCCAGCAGTTATAGGAGGAACACCGGGGAGCTGTTTTTT	CASSYRRNTGELFF
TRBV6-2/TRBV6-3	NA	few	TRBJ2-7	TGTGCCAGCAGTTACGGCCGGGATCAGGGGCAGTACTTC	CASSYGRDQGQYF
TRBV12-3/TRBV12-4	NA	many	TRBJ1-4	TGTGCCAGCAGCCAGAGGCAGGGTAGTCCTAATGAAAAACTGTTTTTT	CASSQRQGSPNEKLFF
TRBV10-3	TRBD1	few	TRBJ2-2	TGTGCCATCAGGAGCGGGACAGGGAGTACCGGGGAGCTGTTTTTT	CAIRSGTGSTGELFF
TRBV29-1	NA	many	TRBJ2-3	TGCAGCGTTGATAGTTGGTGGGATTCTTTAGATACGCAGTATTTT	CSVDSWWDSLDTQYF
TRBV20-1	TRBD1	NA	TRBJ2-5	TGCAGTGCGCCCCAACCTCTGACAGGGGTCCAAGAGACCCAGTACTTC	CSAPQPLTGVQETQYF
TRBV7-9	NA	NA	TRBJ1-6	TGTGCCAGCAGCAAAATCTCCTATAATTCACCCCTCCACTTT	CASSKISYNSPLHF
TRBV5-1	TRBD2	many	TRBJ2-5	TGCGCCAGCAGCTACGGGACTAGCGGCGGCACCCAGTACTTC	CASSYGTSGGTQYF
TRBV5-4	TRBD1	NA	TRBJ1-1	TGTGCCAGCAGCTTTCGGGACAGGAGAATAAACACTGAAGCTTTCTTT	CASSFRDRRINTEAFF
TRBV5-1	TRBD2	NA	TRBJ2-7	TGCGCCAGCAGCTGGAAATTGGGACTACCCAGAGGCGAGCAGTACTTC	CASSWKLGLPRGEQYF
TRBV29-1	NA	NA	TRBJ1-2	TGCAGCGTTGCACAGGGATTTGGGTCCTATGGCTACACCTTC	CSVAQGFGSYGYTF
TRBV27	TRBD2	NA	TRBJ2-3	TGTGCCAGCAGTTTATTGCGGGAGGGCGGAGATACGCAGTATTTT	CASSLLREGGDTQYF
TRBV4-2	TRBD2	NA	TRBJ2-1	TGTGCCAGCAGCCAGGACGGGACTAGCGGGAGTCCTGAGCAGTTCTTC	CASSQDGTSGSPEQFF
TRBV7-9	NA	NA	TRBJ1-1	TGTGCCAGCAGCTTAGGGGCGGGGGTCACTGAAGCTTTCTTT	CASSLGAGVTEAFF
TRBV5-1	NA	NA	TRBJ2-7	TGCGCCAGCAGCCCCGGAACCGCGGTTGGGGAGCAGTACTTC	CASSPGTAVGEQYF
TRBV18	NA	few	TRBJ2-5	TGTGCCAGCTCACCAATCCAAGAGACCCAGTACTTC	CASSPIQETQYF
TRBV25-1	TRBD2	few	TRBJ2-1	TGTGCCAGCAGCCCGGGGACGGGATATAATACGGGACTAGCGGCAAGGAATGAGCAGTTCTTC	CASSPGTGYNTGLAARNEQFF
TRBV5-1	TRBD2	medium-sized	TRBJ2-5	TGCGCCAGCAGCTCACCCACAGAAAAGCGGGGACGAGAGACCCAGTACTTC	CASSSPTEKRGRETQYF